The sequence of this T cell receptor beta chain was determined in a study of radiation and T cells in renal cell carcinoma. The assay was immunoSEQ multiplex PCR, and TCRdb's table has in-frame clones only and misses some. Of 140,000 or so clones listed, roughly 90% were seen once; the top ten hold roughly 17%. Whole-study findings and limits: Baseline intratumoral clonotype presence is unknown without pretreatment biopsies.

From germline, CDR1 is ENHRY and CDR2 SYGVKD. The CDR3 extends over 15 amino acids. V was trimmed by 3 bases and J by 4 bases, leaving 12 bases between them. The sample's time point: blood 4 weeks post-SBRT, at nephrectomy. Noted treatment: 15 Gy SBRT to primary tumor, nephrectomy 4 weeks later. Nephrectomy followed 15 Gy stereotactic body radiation by 4 weeks. In regard to this clone: The antigen remains undetermined.

The clonotype was recovered from a woman between 45 and 60 years old with renal cell carcinoma. The J gene is TRBJ2-2, the V gene TRBV10-3, with D possibly TRBD2 on 5 matching bases. The input for sequencing was blood, taken from a patient whose treatment included radiotherapy and nephrectomy. The CDR3 region is CAISDSQAGTGELFF. The CDR3 DNA sequence: TGTGCCATCAGTGATAGTCAGGCGGGCACCGGGGAGCTGTTTTTT.